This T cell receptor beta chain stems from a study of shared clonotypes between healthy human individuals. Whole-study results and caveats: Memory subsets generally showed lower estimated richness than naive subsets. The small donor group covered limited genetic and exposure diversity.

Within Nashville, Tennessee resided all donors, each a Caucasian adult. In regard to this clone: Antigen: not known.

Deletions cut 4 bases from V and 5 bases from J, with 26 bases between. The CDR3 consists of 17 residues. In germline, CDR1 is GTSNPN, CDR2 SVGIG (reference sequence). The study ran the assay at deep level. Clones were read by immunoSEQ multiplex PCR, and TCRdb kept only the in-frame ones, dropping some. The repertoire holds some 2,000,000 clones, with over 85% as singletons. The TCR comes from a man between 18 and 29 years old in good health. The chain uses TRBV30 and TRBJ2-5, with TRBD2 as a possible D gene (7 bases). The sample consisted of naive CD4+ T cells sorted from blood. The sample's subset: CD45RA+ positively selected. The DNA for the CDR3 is TGTGCCTGGAACTTCAAGTTCCGGGGGGCGCAGGGGGAGACCCAGTACTTC. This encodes CAWNFKFRGAQGETQYF.